These 9 T cell receptor beta chains share one sample of origin, sequenced in a study of long-term antiretroviral therapy in people with HIV. The run of the v3.0 immunoSEQ assay was at survey level. Using immunoSEQ multiplex PCR, the repertoire was profiled, and TCRdb retains in-frame clones only, with some absent. The sample has 15,000 to 20,000 clones, around 76% seen once. The specimen was unsorted PBMCs, collected 0.5 years before starting antiretroviral therapy. The receptors derive from a woman in her forties or fifties with HIV.

CDR3 region: CASSDAGGAYGYTF. For the CDR3, the DNA is TGCGCCAGCAGCGATGCCGGCGGAGCCTATGGCTACACCTTC. The V call is TRBV5-1, the J call TRBJ1-2; D call uncertain. V was pared by 4 bases and J by 4 bases, with 14 bases between. Germline V CDR1 and CDR2: SGHRS, YFSETQ. CDR3 length: 14 residues.

The V call is TRBV7-3, the J call TRBJ2-1, with 9 bases fitting TRBD1. The CDR3 totals 13 residues. V gave up 5 bases and J gave up 10 bases; unmatched junction bases: 6. Germline-derived CDR1 and CDR2 are SGHTA and FQGTGA. The chain's CDR3 is CASSTWDREEQFF. DNA of the CDR3: TGTGCCAGCAGCACCTGGGACAGGGAGGAGCAGTTCTTC. Based on the CDR3 plus reference TRBV7-3 and TRBJ2-1, the full variable domain is GAGVSQTPSNKVTEKGKYVELRCDPISGHTALYWYRQSLGQGPEFLIYFQGTGAADDSGLPNDRFFAVRPEGSVSTLKIQRTERGDSAVYLCASSTWDREEQFFGPGTRLTVL.

The V and J genes are TRBV4-1 and TRBJ1-6; TRBD1 matches 10 bases. Trimming took 3 bases from V and 2 from J; bases not matched to a gene: 1. The CDR3 has 16 amino acids. Looked up from germline, CDR1 is MGHRA and CDR2 is YSYEKL. The DNA of the CDR3 is TGCGCCAGCAGCCAGACAGGGGGCCCCTATAATTCACCCCTCCACTTT. This sequence encodes CASSQTGGPYNSPLHF.

The CDR3 here is CAISVGGHGGYTF. The CDR3 DNA follows: TGTGCCATCAGTGTAGGGGGACACGGTGGCTACACCTTC. The chain recombines TRBV10-3 with TRBJ1-2, with D maybe TRBD1 (6 bases). CDR3 length equals 13 residues. Germline V gene sequence: CDR1 ENHRY, CDR2 SYGVKD. V gave up 4 bases and J gave up 7 bases, with 13 bases separating them.

The CDR3, as DNA: TGTGCCTGGAGTGTCCCATCCGGGACAGCTGGAAACACCATATATTTT. Its protein is CAWSVPSGTAGNTIYF. The chain recombines TRBV30 with TRBJ1-3; 7 bases align to TRBD1. CDR1 and CDR2 (germline): GTSNPN, SVGIG (reference sequence). The CDR3 is made up of 16 amino acids. Germline trimming cut 0 bases from V and 2 bases from J; bases unmatched to any gene: 7. The whole variable domain, remainder taken from reference TRBV30 and TRBJ1-3, is SQTIHQWPATLVQPVGSPLSLECTVEGTSNPNLYWYRQAAGRGLQLLFYSVGIGQISSEVPQNLSASRPQDRQFILSSKKLLLSDSGFYLCAWSVPSGTAGNTIYFGEGSWLTVV.

The rearrangement uses TRBV6-5 and TRBJ2-6; D is ambiguous. Germline values: CDR1 MNHEY, CDR2 SVGAGI. Trimming left V 4 bases short and J 0 bases short, with 10 bases between. The CDR3 is made up of 16 amino acids. DNA of the CDR3: TGTGCCAGCAGTTCCTTTAGAGACTCTGGGGCCAACGTCCTGACTTTC. This gives the protein CASSSFRDSGANVLTF.

This clone was picked up one time. The chain uses TRBV28 and TRBJ2-7, with D possibly TRBD1 on 5 matching bases. CDR3 length equals 16 residues. V gave up 2 bases and J gave up 1 base, with 15 bases separating them. Per germline, CDR1 MDHEN and CDR2 SYDVKM. The DNA for the CDR3 is TGTGCCAGCAGTTTAAATCTGGACAAGCTTTCCTACGAGCAGTACTTC. This encodes CASSLNLDKLSYEQYF.

J is TRBJ1-1 and V is TRBV28, with no clear D. The CDR3 spans 14 residues. Trimming took 5 bases from V and 4 from J, leaving 14 bases between them. The germline V gene has CDR1 MDHEN and CDR2 SYDVKM. The CDR3 reads CASSGLGSSTEAFF. CDR3 DNA: TGTGCCAGCAGTGGCCTCGGGTCTTCCACTGAAGCTTTCTTT.

The chain has TRBV7-3 and TRBJ2-3; D call uncertain. V was pared by 1 base and J by 9 bases, with 11 bases between. This CDR3 spans 13 amino acids. Germline V CDR1 and CDR2: SGHTA, FQGTGA. Here the CDR3 DNA reads TGTGCCAGCAGCTTAAGCCTTACTCAAACGCAGTATTTT. Protein product: CASSLSLTQTQYF.